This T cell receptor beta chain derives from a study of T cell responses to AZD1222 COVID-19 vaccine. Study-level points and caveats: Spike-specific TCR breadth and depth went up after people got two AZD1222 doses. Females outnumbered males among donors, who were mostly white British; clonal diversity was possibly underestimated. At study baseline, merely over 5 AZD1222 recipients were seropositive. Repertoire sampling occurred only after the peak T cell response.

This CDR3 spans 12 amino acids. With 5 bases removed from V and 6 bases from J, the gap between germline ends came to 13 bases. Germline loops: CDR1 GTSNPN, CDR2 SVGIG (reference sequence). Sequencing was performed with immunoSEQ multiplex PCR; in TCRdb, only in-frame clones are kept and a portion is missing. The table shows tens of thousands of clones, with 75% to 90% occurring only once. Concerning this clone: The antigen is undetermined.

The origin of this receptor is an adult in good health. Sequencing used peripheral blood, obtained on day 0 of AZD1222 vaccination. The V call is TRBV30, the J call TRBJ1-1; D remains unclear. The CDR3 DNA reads TGTGCCTGGGGACTCATTTCCCCTGAAGCTTTCTTT. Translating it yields CAWGLISPEAFF.